This note documents a single TCR beta chain sequence. Per the study methods: How many nucleated cells were present was estimated from reference gene primer amplification. The table came from immunoSEQ multiplex PCR; TCRdb's copy has only in-frame clones and leaves some out. V and J calls and clone size are those listed in that table; D and trimming were worked out from the DNA. The sample yields tens of thousands of clones, 65% to 90% seen once. V gave up 6 bases and J gave up 4 bases, with 12 bases separating them. The CDR3 extends over 13 amino acids. The data derive from a study of blood T cell repertoires in COVID-19. Overall study context: Samples came from the United States, Italy and Spain, spanning acute and convalescent COVID-19. The analysed material was cDNA or gDNA that came from T cells, B-cell-depleted T cells, or PBMCs.

The source is a man aged 35-49 years with acute or convalescent COVID-19. The specimen was peripheral blood. The chain is built from TRBV12-3 or TRBV12-4 and TRBJ1-1; D remains ambiguous. CDR3 nucleotide sequence: TGTGCCAGCAGACGAGCTCCTGCCACTGAAGCTTTCTTT. It yields the protein CASRRAPATEAFF.